Below are 13 T cell receptor beta chains sequenced from a single sample in a study of blood T cell repertoires in COVID-19. TCRdb's table, derived via immunoSEQ multiplex PCR, lists solely in-frame clones and lacks some. The sample yields approximately 40,000 clones, roughly nine tenths seen once. The sequenced material came from peripheral blood. The receptors were sampled from a man in his forties or fifties in a cohort sampled during active COVID-19.

This clone was picked up one time. The chain carries TRBV15 and TRBJ1-3; TRBD1 matches at 10 bases. The CDR3 is 15 amino acids. The V gene's germline CDR1 is LNHNV and CDR2 YYDKDF (reference sequence). J was trimmed by 2 bases and V by 4 bases; bases with no gene match: 2. The CDR3: CATSKDRGPGNTIYF. DNA of the CDR3: TGTGCCACCAGCAAAGACAGGGGGCCTGGAAACACCATATATTTT.

This chain connects TRBV6-5 to TRBJ2-1; no clear D gene. The CDR3 is made up of 14 amino acids. Germline V gene sequence: CDR1 MNHEY, CDR2 SVGAGI. Trimming stripped 0 bases from V and 4 bases from J, with 7 bases between. This chain's CDR3 is CASSYSPTYNEQFF. The CDR3 nucleotides are TGTGCCAGCAGTTACTCCCCTACTTACAATGAGCAGTTCTTC.

The J gene is TRBJ2-5, the V gene TRBV5-1; TRBD2 agrees at 12 bases. The CDR3 is 17 residues long. V gave up 0 bases and J gave up 4 bases; unmatched junction bases: 7. The germline gives CDR1 SGHRS, CDR2 YFSETQ. The chain's CDR3 is CASSLGLAGVSGETQYF. CDR3 in DNA: TGCGCCAGCAGCTTGGGACTAGCGGGAGTTTCCGGAGAGACCCAGTACTTC.

This clone was seen just once. The rearrangement uses TRBV4-3 and TRBJ1-5; possible D gene TRBD1, 6 bases. CDR3 length: 15 residues. Trimming cost V 3 bases and J 3 bases, with 12 bases left between them. Germline V gene sequence: CDR1 LGHNA, CDR2 YSLEER. The CDR3 here is CASSHLYRDNQPQHF. The CDR3 DNA is TGCGCCAGCAGCCACTTATACAGGGACAATCAGCCCCAGCATTTT.

The chain joins TRBV4-3 to TRBJ2-1, with D possibly matching TRBD2 (7 bases). The V gene lost 0 bases and the J gene lost 5 bases, with 17 bases spanning the gap. The V gene's germline CDR1 is LGHNA and CDR2 YSLEER. This CDR3 comprises 17 residues. CDR3 amino acids: CASSQEGYGGRDNEQFF. The CDR3 DNA follows: TGCGCCAGCAGCCAAGAGGGGTACGGGGGGCGCGACAATGAGCAGTTCTTC.

V is TRBV15 and J is TRBJ2-1; no clear D. The CDR3 consists of 14 residues. Germline loops: CDR1 LNHNV, CDR2 YYDKDF (reference sequence). Between the trimmed V and J ends, which lost 1 base and 8 bases, there was a span of 12 bases. The CDR3 loop reads CATSRAALGDEQFF. In DNA, the CDR3 is TGTGCCACCAGCAGAGCCGCCCTCGGAGATGAGCAGTTCTTC. Drawing the rest from reference TRBV15 and TRBJ2-1, the complete variable domain is DAMVIQNPRYQVTQFGKPVTLSCSQTLNHNVMYWYQQKSSQAPKLLFHYYDKDFNNEADTPDNFQSRRPNTSFCFLDIRSPGLGDTAMYLCATSRAALGDEQFFGPGTRLTVL.

V and J are TRBV9 and TRBJ1-2; 9 nucleotides align to TRBD1. The germline gives CDR1 SGDLS, CDR2 YYNGEE. This CDR3 contains 15 residues. The V and J ends lost 1 base and 4 bases, in that order; junction bases with no gene match: 5. The CDR3 bases are TGTGCCAGCAGCGTAACAAGGACAGGGGTCTATGGCTACACCTTC. Residues: CASSVTRTGVYGYTF.

This sequence joins TRBV29-1 and TRBJ2-7, with D maybe TRBD1 (5 bases). This CDR3 is 14 amino acids long. CDR1 SQVTM and CDR2 ANQGSEA come from the germline V gene. V was shortened by 4 bases and J by 4 bases, with 17 bases between the two germline ends. The CDR3 DNA is TGCAGCGTTGGGGCGGCAGGGTCAAGATACGAGCAGTACTTC. Its protein product is CSVGAAGSRYEQYF.

The chain uses TRBV13 and TRBJ2-3; 8 bases fit TRBD1. CDR1 is PRHDT, CDR2 FYEKMQ, per germline (reference sequence). This CDR3 has 17 amino acids. With 4 bases clipped from V and 4 bases from J, the junction kept 13 bases outside the gene matches. CDR3: CASSSARTGSRADTQYF. The CDR3 DNA sequence: TGTGCCAGCAGCTCTGCCCGGACAGGGTCTCGTGCAGATACGCAGTATTTT.

The genes are TRBV19 and TRBJ2-3, with 9 bases that match TRBD1. Trimming took 6 bases from V and 6 from J; bases not matched to a gene: 7. This CDR3 has 14 residues. The germline V gene encodes CDR1 LNHDA and CDR2 SQIVND (reference sequence). CDR3 sequence: CASSGQGRGDTQYF. In DNA form, the CDR3 reads TGTGCCAGTAGCGGACAGGGGAGAGGGGATACGCAGTATTTT.

The CDR3 nucleotides read TGTGCCAGCAGCTTAGACGCAGGGGGGCCGTACAATGAGCAGTTCTTC. Residues: CASSLDAGGPYNEQFF. The chain couples TRBV7-9 to TRBJ2-1; tentative D call: TRBD1 (7 bases). This CDR3 has 16 amino acids. CDR1 SEHNR and CDR2 FQNEAQ come from the germline V gene (reference sequence). V was clipped by 1 base and J by 4 bases, with 14 bases between them.

This clone occurred once. The chain combines TRBV11-3 with TRBJ1-3; TRBD1 matches 7 bases. With V trimmed by 3 bases and J by 2 bases, 1 base remained unmatched. CDR3 size: 14 residues. CDR1 is SGHNT, CDR2 YENEEA, per germline. The CDR3 DNA reads TGTGCCAGCAGCTTTACAGGGGCTGGAAACACCATATATTTT. Protein: CASSFTGAGNTIYF.

The rearrangement links TRBV28 to TRBJ2-2; possibly TRBD2 for D (6 bases). The CDR3 is 15 amino acids. The V gene lost 3 bases and the J gene lost 5 bases, with 13 bases spanning the gap. Germline V CDR1 and CDR2: MDHEN, SYDVKM. Here the CDR3 reads CASSLVAVFTGELFF. In DNA form, the CDR3 reads TGTGCCAGCAGTTTGGTAGCGGTATTTACCGGGGAGCTGTTTTTT. Using reference TRBV28 and TRBJ2-2 for the parts outside the CDR3, the full variable domain is DVKVTQSSRYLVKRTGEKVFLECVQDMDHENMFWYRQDPGLGLRLIYFSYDVKMKEKGDIPEGYSVSREKKERFSLILESASTNQTSMYLCASSLVAVFTGELFFGEGSRLTVL.